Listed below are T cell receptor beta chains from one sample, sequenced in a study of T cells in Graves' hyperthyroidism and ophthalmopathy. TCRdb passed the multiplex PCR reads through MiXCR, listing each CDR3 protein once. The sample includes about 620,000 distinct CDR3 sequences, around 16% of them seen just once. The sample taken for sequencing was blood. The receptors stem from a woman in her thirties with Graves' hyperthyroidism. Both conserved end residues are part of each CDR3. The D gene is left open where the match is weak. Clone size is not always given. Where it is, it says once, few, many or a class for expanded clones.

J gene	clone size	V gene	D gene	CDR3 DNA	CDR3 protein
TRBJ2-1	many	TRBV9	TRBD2	TGTGCCAGCAGCGTAGGACTAGCGGGAGCCATCGAGGTGGAGCAGTTCTTC	CASSVGLAGAIEVEQFF
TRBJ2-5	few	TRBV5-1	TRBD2	TGCGCCAGCGGGACTAGCGGTAGCCCTCAGAGGACCCAGTACTTC	CASGTSGSPQRTQYF
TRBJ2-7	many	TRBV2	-	TGTGCCAGCAAAATCGACGGGATGGTGTTCGAGCAGTACTTC	CASKIDGMVFEQYF
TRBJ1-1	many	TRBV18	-	TGTGCCAGCTCACCTATGGGGAACACTGAAGCTTTCTTT	CASSPMGNTEAFF
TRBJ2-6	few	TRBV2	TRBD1	TGTGCCAGCAGTTCCGGGACAGGGACTGGGGCCAACGTCCTGACTTTC	CASSSGTGTGANVLTF
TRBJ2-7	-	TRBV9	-	TGTGCCAGCAGCCCCTCGGGCAGGGTTGGTGAGCAGTACTTC	CASSPSGRVGEQYF
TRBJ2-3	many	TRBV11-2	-	TGTGCCAGCAGCTTAGTTTGGCGGGACCGGGTGGCAGATACGCAGTATTTT	CASSLVWRDRVADTQYF
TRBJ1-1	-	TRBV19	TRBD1	TGTGCCAGTAGTATAGGCGGGACAGGGGTCACCACTGAAGCTTTCTTT	CASSIGGTGVTTEAFF
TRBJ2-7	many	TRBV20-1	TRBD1	TGCAGTGCTAGAGCGAGGACAGGGGGTTCGGGCGAGCAGTACTTC	CSARARTGGSGEQYF
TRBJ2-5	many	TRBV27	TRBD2	TGTGCCAGCAGTGCGACACTAGCGGGAGGAGAGACCCAGTACTTC	CASSATLAGGETQYF
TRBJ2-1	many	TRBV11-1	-	TGTGCCAGCAGCTTTGAGGCAGATTCCTACAATGAGCAGTTCTTC	CASSFEADSYNEQFF
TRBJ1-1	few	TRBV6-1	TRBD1	TGTGCCAGCATCCAATACGGGGACAGGAACACTGAAGCTTTCTTT	CASIQYGDRNTEAFF
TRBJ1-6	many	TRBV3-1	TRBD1	TGTGCCAGCAGCCTGGGACAGGGGGTATCACCCCTCCACTTT	CASSLGQGVSPLHF
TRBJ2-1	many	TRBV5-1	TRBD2	TGCGCCAGCAGCTTGGCCCTAGCGGGAAATAATGAGCAGTTCTTC	CASSLALAGNNEQFF
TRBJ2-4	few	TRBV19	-	TGTGCCAGTAGTAGCCGGCCGGGACTCCCCCCTGGTATTCAGTACTTC	CASSSRPGLPPGIQYF
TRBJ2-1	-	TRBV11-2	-	TGTGCCAGCAGCTTCTTTTTAAGGGGGTATGAGCAGTTCTTC	CASSFFLRGYEQFF
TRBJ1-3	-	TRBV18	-	TGTGCCAGCTCACCCCGGCGCTCAGGGCTTTCTGGAAACACCATATATTTT	CASSPRRSGLSGNTIYF
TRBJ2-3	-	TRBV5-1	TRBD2	TGCGCCAGCAGCTTGGCCTCAAGCGGGAGGGGCACAGATACGCAGTATTTT	CASSLASSGRGTDTQYF
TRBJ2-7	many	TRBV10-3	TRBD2	TGTGCCATCGGAGGTGGCGGGAGGGGCCCGAGCTCCTACGAGCAGTACTTC	CAIGGGGRGPSSYEQYF
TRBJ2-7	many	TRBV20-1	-	TGCAGTGCTAGATCCCTGACAGGAGAAACCACAGAGCAGTACTTC	CSARSLTGETTEQYF
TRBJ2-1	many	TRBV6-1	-	TGTGCCAGCAGTCGGAACCACAATGAGCAGTTCTTC	CASSRNHNEQFF
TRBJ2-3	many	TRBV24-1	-	TGTGCCACCAGTGCTTTTGCACCCGACGGACTCACAGATACGCAGTATTTT	CATSAFAPDGLTDTQYF
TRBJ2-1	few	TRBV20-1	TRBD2	TGCAGTGCTAGAGACGAACTAGCGGGAGTGGATGAGCAGTTCTTC	CSARDELAGVDEQFF
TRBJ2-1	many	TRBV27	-	TGTGCCAGCAGGACTATTCGGGCTGCCGAGCAGTTCTTC	CASRTIRAAEQFF
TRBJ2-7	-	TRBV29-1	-	TGCAGCGTTCGTTCCGACAGCTACGAGCAGTACTTC	CSVRSDSYEQYF
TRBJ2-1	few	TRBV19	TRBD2	TGTGCCAGTAGTATGAGGGGAGGGAGCAATGAGCAGTTCTTC	CASSMRGGSNEQFF
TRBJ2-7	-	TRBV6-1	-	TGTGCCAGCAGTCCTCCGATACTACTTTCAAGCGAGCAGTACTTC	CASSPPILLSSEQYF
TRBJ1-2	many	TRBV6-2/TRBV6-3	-	TGTGCCAGCAGTTCGTCGGGATCTCGGGGCTACACCTTC	CASSSSGSRGYTF
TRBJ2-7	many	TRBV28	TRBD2	TGTGCCAGCAGTTTTAGCGGGAGGGTCCACGAGCAGTACTTC	CASSFSGRVHEQYF
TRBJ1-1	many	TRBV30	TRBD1	TGTGCCTGGAGGCCACAGGGGGCTGAAGCTTTCTTT	CAWRPQGAEAFF
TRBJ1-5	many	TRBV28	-	TGTGCCAGCAGTTTCCCGAGACAGAGACATAGCAATCAGCCCCAGCATTTT	CASSFPRQRHSNQPQHF
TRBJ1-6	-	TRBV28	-	TGTGCCAGCAGTTTAGGGGAATATTCACCCCTCCACTTT	CASSLGEYSPLHF
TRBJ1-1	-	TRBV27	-	TGTGCCAGCAGTAACCCCGGCAGGGGACGCACTGAAGCTTTCTTT	CASSNPGRGRTEAFF
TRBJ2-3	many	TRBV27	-	TGTGCCAGCTGCCGGGGTTTCCGGGGAGATACGCAGTATTTT	CASCRGFRGDTQYF
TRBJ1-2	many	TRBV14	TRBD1	TGTGCCAGCAGCCCCCTCTTCAGACAGGGACATGGCTACACCTTC	CASSPLFRQGHGYTF
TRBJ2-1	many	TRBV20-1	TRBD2	TGCAGTGCTAGAGATGCCGGACTAGCGGGAGTTAGCAATGAGCAGTTCTTC	CSARDAGLAGVSNEQFF
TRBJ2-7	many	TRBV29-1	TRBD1	TGCAGCGTGTTACAGGGGGCGTGGGAGCAGTACTTC	CSVLQGAWEQYF
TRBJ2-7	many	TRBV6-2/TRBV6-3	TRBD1	TGTGCCAGCAGCCACAGGGGTCCCTACGAGCAGTACTTC	CASSHRGPYEQYF
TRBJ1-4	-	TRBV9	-	TGTGCCAGCAGCGTCTCGGGAGCCCGTGGTGAAAAACTGTTTTTT	CASSVSGARGEKLFF
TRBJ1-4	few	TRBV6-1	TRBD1	TGTGCCAGCAGGGGACAGATGACAACTAATGAAAAACTGTTTTTT	CASRGQMTTNEKLFF
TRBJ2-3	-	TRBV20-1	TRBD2	TGCAGTGCTAGGCTAGCGGGAGGAACGCAGTATTTT	CSARLAGGTQYF
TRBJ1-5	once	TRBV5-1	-	TGCGCCAGCGAGGGACTAGCGGGACAAGATACGCAGCATTTT	CASEGLAGQDTQHF
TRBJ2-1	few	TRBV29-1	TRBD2	TGCAGCGTTGAGGTAGGGGCGGGAGAGGACAATGAGCAGTTCTTC	CSVEVGAGEDNEQFF
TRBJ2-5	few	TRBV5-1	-	TGCGCCAGCAGCTTGGAGATGGGGGGACAAGAGACCCAGTACTTC	CASSLEMGGQETQYF
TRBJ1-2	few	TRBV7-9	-	TGTGCCAGCAGCTTAGCTGCGGGCAGGGTGAACTATGGCTACACCTTC	CASSLAAGRVNYGYTF
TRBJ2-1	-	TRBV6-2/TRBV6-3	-	TGTGCCCACGGCCAGAATTGGGGCCGCAATGAGCAGTTCTTC	CAHGQNWGRNEQFF
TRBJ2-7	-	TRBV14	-	TGTGCCAGCAGCCAAGTAATCGGAGTGGACTCCTACGAGCAGTACTTC	CASSQVIGVDSYEQYF
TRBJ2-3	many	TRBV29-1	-	TGCAGCGTTGAAAGCACAGATACGCAGTATTTT	CSVESTDTQYF
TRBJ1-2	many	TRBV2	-	TGTGCCAGCAGTGAAACGGTGGGAAGAGCTAACTATGGCTACACCTTC	CASSETVGRANYGYTF
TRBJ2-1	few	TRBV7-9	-	TGTGCCAGCAGTCAAACCCGGGGGGCGCATAATGAGCAGTTCTTC	CASSQTRGAHNEQFF
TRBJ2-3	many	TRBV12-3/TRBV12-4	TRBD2	TGTGCCAGCAGGCCGACTAGCGGCATGGGAGATACGCAGTATTTT	CASRPTSGMGDTQYF
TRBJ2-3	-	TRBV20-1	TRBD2	TGCAGTGCTAAACGGGGGACAGCGGGAGGGGATACGCAGTATTTT	CSAKRGTAGGDTQYF
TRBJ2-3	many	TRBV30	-	TGTGCCTGGAGTCCACGAGCGGATACGCAGTATTTT	CAWSPRADTQYF
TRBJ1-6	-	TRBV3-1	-	TGTGCCAGCAGCCAATTAGGGGATAATTCACCCCTCCACTTT	CASSQLGDNSPLHF